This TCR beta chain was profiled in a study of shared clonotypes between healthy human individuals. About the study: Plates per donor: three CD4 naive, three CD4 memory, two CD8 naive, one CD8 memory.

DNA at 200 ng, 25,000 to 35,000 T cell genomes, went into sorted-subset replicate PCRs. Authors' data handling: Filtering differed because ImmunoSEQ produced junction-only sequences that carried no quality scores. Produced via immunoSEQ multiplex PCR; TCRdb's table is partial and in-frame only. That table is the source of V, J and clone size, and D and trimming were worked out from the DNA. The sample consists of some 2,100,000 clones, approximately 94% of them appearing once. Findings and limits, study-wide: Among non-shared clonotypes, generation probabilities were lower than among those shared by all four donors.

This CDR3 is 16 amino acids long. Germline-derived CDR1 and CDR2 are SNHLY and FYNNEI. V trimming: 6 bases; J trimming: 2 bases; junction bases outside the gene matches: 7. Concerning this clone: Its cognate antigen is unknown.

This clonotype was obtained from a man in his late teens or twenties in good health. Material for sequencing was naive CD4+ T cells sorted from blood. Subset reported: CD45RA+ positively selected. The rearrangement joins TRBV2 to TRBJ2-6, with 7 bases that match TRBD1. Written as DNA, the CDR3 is TGTGCCAGCAGAGAACAGGGGACGACTGGGGCCAACGTCCTGACTTTC. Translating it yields CASREQGTTGANVLTF.